Below, 11 T cell receptor beta chains from the same sample are listed, as sequenced in a study of identical twins. TCRdb redid the calling of the 5' RACE reads with MiXCR, one entry per CDR3 protein. The sample consists of about 150,000 distinct CDR3 sequences, roughly 3.3% of them appearing once. Material for sequencing was memory T cells sorted from blood. The receptors stem from a man aged 18 to 30 in good health.

The chain has TRBV5-1 and TRBJ2-7; 11 bases fit TRBD2. CDR3 size: 16 residues. V lost 4 bases and J lost 2; bases outside the gene matches: 8. Per the germline V gene, CDR1 is SGHRS and CDR2 is YFSETQ. The CDR3 is CASSQQPGLAAYEQYF. The CDR3 DNA reads TGCGCCAGCAGCCAACAACCGGGACTAGCGGCCTACGAGCAGTACTTC.

This clonotype was seen many times. The gene calls are TRBV5-1 and TRBJ2-4; D is undetermined. CDR1 and CDR2 from the germline V gene are SGHRS and YFSETQ. The CDR3 contains 13 residues. Trimming shortened V by 6 bases and J by 7 bases, and 14 bases separated the two germline ends. Here the CDR3 DNA reads TGCGCCAGCAACTTAAGAACCCCCAACATTCAGTACTTC. Translating gives CASNLRTPNIQYF.

This clonotype has more than one count but fewer than ten. The chain uses TRBV7-9 and TRBJ1-3; D is perhaps TRBD1 (5 bases). V dropped 9 bases and J dropped 1 base, with 13 bases sitting between them. The CDR3 loop spans 14 amino acids. Looked up from germline, CDR1 is SEHNR and CDR2 is FQNEAQ (reference sequence). This CDR3 is CASMRGASGNTIYF. The CDR3 nucleotides are TGTGCCAGTATGCGTGGGGCATCTGGAAACACCATATATTTT.

This rearrangement joins TRBV10-3 to TRBJ2-1; perhaps TRBD2 as D (5 bases). Germline V CDR1 and CDR2: ENHRY, SYGVKD. The CDR3 has 13 amino acids. V was cut by 0 bases and J by 13 bases, with 13 bases left in between. The CDR3 bases are TGTGCCATCAGTGAGTCGTTCGAGGGCCCTCAGTTCTTC. Amino acids: CAISESFEGPQFF.

This clonotype was counted at least ten times. The chain links TRBV10-3 to TRBJ2-3; 7 bases agree with TRBD2. Germline V gene lookup returns CDR1 ENHRY and CDR2 SYGVKD. The CDR3 spans 12 residues. V was pared by 8 bases and J by 6 bases, with 5 bases of the junction left unmatched. Here the CDR3 reads CAIAGRPDTQYF. CDR3 sequence (DNA): TGTGCCATCGCCGGGAGGCCCGATACGCAGTATTTT.

This clonotype was observed a few times. The chain uses TRBV9 and TRBJ1-1, with no clear D. The V end lost 3 bases, the J end lost 5 bases, and 11 bases lay between the germline ends. The CDR3 is made up of 13 amino acids. CDR1 is SGDLS, CDR2 YYNGEE, per germline. CDR3 nucleotide sequence: TGTGCCAGCAGCGACGGAGGATGGACTGAAGCTTTCTTT. It is translated as CASSDGGWTEAFF.

The sample holds many counts of this clonotype. This chain uses TRBV10-3 with TRBJ1-1, with a tentative D call TRBD1 (5 bases). CDR3 length: 15 amino acids. Trimming pared 0 bases from V and 1 base from J, leaving 9 bases between. Germline V gene lookup returns CDR1 ENHRY and CDR2 SYGVKD. This chain's CDR3 is CAISESRTTNTEAFF. Written as DNA, the CDR3 is TGTGCCATCAGTGAGTCCCGGACAACGAACACTGAAGCTTTCTTT.

This clonotype was picked up many times. The V gene is TRBV27, the J gene TRBJ2-7; D is uncertain. Per germline, CDR1 MNHEY and CDR2 SMNVEV (reference sequence). The CDR3 extends over 13 amino acids. Trimming took 6 bases from V and 4 from J, leaving 13 bases between them. The CDR3 is CASSPLTGYEQYV. The CDR3 coding sequence is TGTGCCAGCAGCCCCCTAACGGGTTACGAGCAGTACGTC.

This clonotype was seen ten or more times. This chain connects TRBV20-1 to TRBJ2-7; 11 nucleotides agree with TRBD2. CDR1 DFQATT and CDR2 SNEGSKA come from the germline V gene (reference sequence). The CDR3 is 13 residues long. V shed 6 bases and J 4 bases; nucleotides not matched to a gene: 5. The CDR3 region is CSATLAGGYEQYF. CDR3 bases: TGCAGTGCGACTCTAGCGGGAGGATACGAGCAGTACTTC.

This clonotype was seen repeatedly, ten times or more. This chain joins TRBV5-6 and TRBJ2-2, with D possibly called TRBD1 or TRBD2 (5 bases each). This CDR3 has 14 residues. Trimming stripped 2 bases from V and 3 bases from J, with 8 bases between. Germline CDR1 reads SGHDT; CDR2 reads YYEEEE. In DNA, the CDR3 is TGTGCCAGCAGCTTTTGGGGGTACACCGGGGAGCTGTTTTTT. This sequence encodes CASSFWGYTGELFF.

This clonotype has ten or more counts. The chain joins TRBV15 to TRBJ2-4; TRBD2 aligns across 7 bases. The CDR3 runs to 15 residues. J was trimmed by 0 bases and V by 5 bases; bases with no gene match: 4. Per the germline V gene, CDR1 is LNHNV and CDR2 is YYDKDF (reference sequence). The CDR3 DNA sequence: TGTGCCACCAGCGCACTAGCGTTAGCCAAAAACATTCAGTACTTC. Its translation is CATSALALAKNIQYF.